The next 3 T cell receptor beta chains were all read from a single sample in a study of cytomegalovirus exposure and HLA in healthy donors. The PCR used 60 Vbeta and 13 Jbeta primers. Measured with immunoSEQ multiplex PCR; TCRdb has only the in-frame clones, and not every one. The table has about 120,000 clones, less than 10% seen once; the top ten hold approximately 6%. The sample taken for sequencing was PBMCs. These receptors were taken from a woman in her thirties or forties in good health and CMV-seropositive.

CDR3 region: CASSESQRRTDTQYF. CDR3 nucleotide sequence: TGCGCCAGCAGTGAGAGCCAGCGCCGCACAGATACGCAGTATTTT. This chain links TRBV10-1 with TRBJ2-3; D remains ambiguous. CDR1 and CDR2 from the germline V gene are WNHNN and SYGVQD (reference sequence). The CDR3 has 15 amino acids. V gave up 2 bases and J gave up 1 base, with 10 bases separating them.

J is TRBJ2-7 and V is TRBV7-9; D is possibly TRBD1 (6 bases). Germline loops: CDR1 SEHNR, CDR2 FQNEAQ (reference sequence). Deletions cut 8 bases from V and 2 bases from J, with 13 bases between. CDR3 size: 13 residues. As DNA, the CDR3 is TGTGCCAGCGCCAAGGGGACAACCTACGAGCAGTACTTC. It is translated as CASAKGTTYEQYF.

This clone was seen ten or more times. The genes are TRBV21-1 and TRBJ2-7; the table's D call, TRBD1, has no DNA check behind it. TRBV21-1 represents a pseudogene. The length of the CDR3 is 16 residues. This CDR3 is CASSKVKQGSIYEQYF. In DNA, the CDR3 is TGTGCCAGCAGCAAAGTGAAACAGGGGAGCATCTACGAGCAGTACTTC.